The 29 T cell receptor beta chains below come from one sample, sequenced in a study of blood T cell repertoires in COVID-19. The table came from immunoSEQ multiplex PCR; TCRdb's copy has only in-frame clones and leaves some out. This table has about 110,000 clones, more than 65% appearing once. Sequenced material: peripheral blood. Every receptor here comes from a woman older than 75 with active or convalescent COVID-19.

This chain joins TRBV7-9 and TRBJ2-7, with TRBD2 identical over 8 bases. CDR3 length: 13 residues. V shed 5 bases, J shed 6 bases, and the junction held 6 bases outside the gene matches. Germline V gene sequence: CDR1 SEHNR, CDR2 FQNEAQ (reference sequence). In DNA, the CDR3 is TGTGCCAGCAGCGCTGGGACTAGAACCGAGCAGTACTTC. Its protein product is CASSAGTRTEQYF.

This clone showed up just a few times. V usage is TRBV10-2 and J usage is TRBJ2-7, with D possibly TRBD2 on 6 matching bases. The V end lost 3 bases, the J end lost 0 bases, and 12 bases lay between the germline ends. The germline CDR1 and CDR2 sequences are WSHSY and SAAADI. There are 15 residues in the CDR3. CDR3 residues: CASSEGGAPSYEQYF. Here the CDR3 DNA reads TGCGCCAGCAGTGAAGGCGGGGCCCCCTCCTACGAGCAGTACTTC.

The chain combines TRBV15 with TRBJ2-1; 8 bases line up with TRBD1. The CDR3 length is 15 residues. Germline-derived CDR1 and CDR2 are LNHNV and YYDKDF (reference sequence). V was clipped by 1 base and J by 4 bases; unmatched bases: 3. The CDR3 bases are TGTGCCACCAGCAGAGCCGGGACAGGTTACAATGAGCAGTTCTTC. Protein sequence: CATSRAGTGYNEQFF.

V usage is TRBV5-1 and J usage is TRBJ2-7; possibly TRBD2 for D (6 bases). Germline CDR1 and CDR2: SGHRS and YFSETQ. Trimming removed 0 bases from V and 6 bases from J, with 16 bases in between. The CDR3 has 15 residues. The CDR3 sequence is CASSLGRASAREQYF. DNA for the CDR3: TGCGCCAGCAGCTTGGGTCGGGCTAGCGCCCGCGAGCAGTACTTC.

The rearrangement joins TRBV9 to TRBJ2-7, with D unresolved. V lost 0 bases, J lost 0 bases, and 10 bases lay in between. The CDR3 is made up of 15 amino acids. Germline lookup yields CDR1 SGDLS and CDR2 YYNGEE. CDR3 amino acids: CASSVGTRSSYEQYF. The CDR3 nucleotides are TGTGCCAGCAGCGTAGGAACAAGGAGCTCCTACGAGCAGTACTTC.

The chain couples TRBV3-1 (or the pseudogene TRBV3-2) to TRBJ1-6, with TRBD1 matching 10 bases. Germline V gene lookup returns CDR1 LGHDT and CDR2 YNNKEL (reference sequence). Trimming cost V 1 base and J 9 bases; bases outside gene matches: 9. The CDR3 loop spans 17 amino acids. CDR3 protein: CASSQAYVTGGRSPLHF. The DNA of the CDR3 is TGTGCCAGCAGCCAAGCTTATGTGACAGGGGGCCGTTCACCCCTCCACTTT.

The chain recombines TRBV7-2 with TRBJ2-1; TRBD2 aligns across 7 bases. This CDR3 spans 13 amino acids. Trimming took 5 bases from V and 9 from J; bases not matched to a gene: 7. Germline V gives CDR1 SGHTA, CDR2 FQGNSA. CDR3 sequence: CASSVAGDSEQFF. The DNA for the CDR3 is TGTGCCAGCAGCGTGGCGGGGGATAGTGAGCAGTTCTTC.

The genes are TRBV18 and TRBJ2-7, with a weak D call TRBD2 (6 bases). Trimming shortened V by 5 bases and J by 5 bases, and 10 bases separated the two germline ends. This CDR3 comprises 12 residues. Per germline, CDR1 KGHSH and CDR2 LQKENI. CDR3 nucleotides: TGTGCCAGCTCAAGGTCGGGAGACGAGCAGTACTTC. Protein sequence: CASSRSGDEQYF. Full variable domain (rest looked up from reference TRBV18 and TRBJ2-7): NAGVMQNPRHLVRRRGQEARLRCSPMKGHSHVYWYRQLPEEGLKFMVYLQKENIIDESGMPKERFSAEFPKEGPSILRIQQVVRGDSAAYFCASSRSGDEQYFGPGTRLTVT.

The chain has TRBV9 and TRBJ1-5; tentatively, D is TRBD1 (6 bases). Germline lookup yields CDR1 SGDLS and CDR2 YYNGEE. This CDR3 has 13 amino acids. V shed 4 bases and J shed 2 bases, with 7 bases lying between them. The CDR3 loop is CASSPGGNQPQHF. The CDR3 nucleotides are TGTGCCAGCAGCCCAGGGGGCAATCAGCCCCAGCATTTT.

This chain joins TRBV11-2 and TRBJ2-1; TRBD2 matches 9 bases. With V trimmed by 7 bases and J by 9 bases, 16 bases remained unmatched. Germline V lookup: CDR1 SGHAT, CDR2 FQNNGV. CDR3 length: 16 residues. The DNA of the CDR3 is TGTGCCAGCATCCCGACGGAGCGGGAGGCCTGGGGTGAGCAGTTCTTC. The encoded protein is CASIPTEREAWGEQFF.

The chain has TRBV19 and TRBJ2-2; 9 bases align to TRBD1. This CDR3 has 16 residues. J lost 5 bases, V lost 6 bases, and 10 bases had no gene match. Per germline, CDR1 LNHDA and CDR2 SQIVND (reference sequence). The CDR3 nucleotides read TGTGCCAGTAGCCACTGGGACAGGGTGGTAACCGGGGAGCTGTTTTTT. Its translation is CASSHWDRVVTGELFF. The entire variable domain, with the rest obtained from reference TRBV19 and TRBJ2-2, is as follows: DGGITQSPKYLFRKEGQNVTLSCEQNLNHDAMYWYRQDPGQGLRLIYYSQIVNDFQKGDIAEGYSVSREKKESFPLTVTSAQKNPTAFYLCASSHWDRVVTGELFFGEGSRLTVL.

A remark on this clone: This sample also contains other DNA sequences that code for the same CDR3. This sequence joins TRBV5-1 and TRBJ1-2; a possible D gene is TRBD1 (6 bases). This CDR3 region has 13 residues. V shed 0 bases and J shed 6 bases, with 9 bases lying between them. CDR1 is SGHRS, CDR2 YFSETQ, per germline. CDR3 nucleotides: TGCGCCAGCAGCTTGGGTGGGGGCGATGGCTACACCTTC. Its translation is CASSLGGGDGYTF.

The chain employs TRBV7-9 and TRBJ2-1; possibly TRBD2 for D (6 bases). CDR1 SEHNR and CDR2 FQNEAQ come from the germline V gene (reference sequence). V lost 1 base and J lost 0, with 10 bases in between. The CDR3 loop spans 16 amino acids. The CDR3 DNA reads as TGTGCCAGCAGCTTAGGCGGGATTAGCTCCTACAATGAGCAGTTCTTC. Its protein product is CASSLGGISSYNEQFF.

The chain is built from TRBV11-2 and TRBJ2-7; TRBD1 is a possible D gene (5 bases). Germline CDR1 and CDR2: SGHAT and FQNNGV. This CDR3 comprises 13 residues. V was cut by 1 base and J by 7 bases, with 11 bases left in between. DNA of the CDR3: TGTGCCAGCAGCTTAGTGGCAGGGTTTGAGCAGTACTTC. It codes for CASSLVAGFEQYF.

This rearrangement joins TRBV5-1 to TRBJ1-6, with D possibly matching TRBD1 (5 bases). Germline CDR1 reads SGHRS; CDR2 reads YFSETQ. The CDR3 sequence is 16 residues long. Trimming cost V 3 bases and J 3 bases, with 13 bases left between them. The chain's CDR3 is CASSSLGALYNSPLHF. The CDR3 DNA sequence: TGCGCCAGCAGCTCCCTTGGGGCCCTCTATAATTCACCCCTCCACTTT.

This rearrangement joins TRBV28 to TRBJ2-3, with no clear D. The CDR3 covers 12 residues. The germline gives CDR1 MDHEN, CDR2 SYDVKM. V was clipped by 6 bases and J by 0 bases, with 4 bases between them. The DNA of the CDR3 is TGTGCCAGCAGGCGAAGCACAGATACGCAGTATTTT. This sequence encodes CASRRSTDTQYF.

In this sample, this clone turned up a few times. The chain has TRBV6-5 and TRBJ1-5; no reliable D call. The ends were cut back, 3 bases at V and 6 bases at J, with 12 bases in the middle. This CDR3 comprises 14 residues. Germline CDR1 reads MNHEY; CDR2 reads SVGAGI. Written as DNA, the CDR3 is TGTGCCAGCAGTTATGGTCAGGTGGGTCAGCCCCAGCATTTT. Its protein is CASSYGQVGQPQHF.

The rearrangement joins TRBV5-1 to TRBJ1-2; 9 bases line up with TRBD1. V lost 3 bases and J lost 0; bases outside the gene matches: 6. Germline V gene sequence: CDR1 SGHRS, CDR2 YFSETQ. The CDR3 length is 16 residues. CDR3 amino acids: CASSWTGVRANYGYTF. For the CDR3, the DNA is TGCGCCAGCAGCTGGACAGGGGTTCGGGCTAACTATGGCTACACCTTC.

The rearrangement links TRBV9 to TRBJ1-2, with TRBD1 identical over 7 bases. V lost 8 bases and J lost 4; bases outside the gene matches: 11. Germline loops: CDR1 SGDLS, CDR2 YYNGEE. This CDR3 is built from 14 residues. This CDR3 reads CASSPGQTIYGYTF. The DNA for the CDR3 is TGTGCCAGTTCTCCGGGACAGACTATCTATGGCTACACCTTC.

This chain connects TRBV20-1 to TRBJ1-2; D gene unclear. CDR3 length: 10 residues. V shed 6 bases and J shed 5 bases, with 7 bases lying between them. Germline V gene lookup returns CDR1 DFQATT and CDR2 SNEGSKA (reference sequence). CDR3 loop: CSALGYGYTF. CDR3 bases: TGCAGTGCCCTCGGGTATGGCTACACCTTC.

The CDR3, as DNA: TGTGCCAGTAGTCCCCGGACAGGGCTGTCAGATACGCAGTATTTT. Protein sequence: CASSPRTGLSDTQYF. V gene TRBV19 combines with J gene TRBJ2-3, with TRBD1 identical over 8 bases. Losses at the gene ends were 5 bases for V and 4 bases for J; bases not matched to a gene: 8. CDR1 is LNHDA and CDR2 is SQIVND in the germline V gene (reference sequence). The CDR3 contains 15 residues. The variable domain in full, with the rest retrieved from reference TRBV19 and TRBJ2-3, is DGGITQSPKYLFRKEGQNVTLSCEQNLNHDAMYWYRQDPGQGLRLIYYSQIVNDFQKGDIAEGYSVSREKKESFPLTVTSAQKNPTAFYLCASSPRTGLSDTQYFGPGTRLTVL.

As regards this clone: The sample holds other DNA sequences that translate to the same CDR3. The chain uses TRBV27 and TRBJ2-1; D perhaps matches TRBD2 (5 bases). The CDR3 covers 14 residues. CDR1 is MNHEY and CDR2 is SMNVEV in the germline V gene (reference sequence). Trimming took 3 bases from V and 3 from J, leaving 9 bases between them. CDR3 loop: CASSFNRDYNEQFF. The CDR3 DNA reads as TGTGCCAGCAGTTTTAACCGGGACTACAATGAGCAGTTCTTC.

The J gene is TRBJ2-7, the V gene TRBV27, with TRBD1 as a possible D gene (6 bases). Germline-derived CDR1 and CDR2 are MNHEY and SMNVEV (reference sequence). This CDR3 has 15 amino acids. V lost 5 bases to trimming and J lost 3 bases, with 17 bases between them. For the CDR3, the DNA is TGTGCCAGCAGTGCGTCGGGACAACTGGACTACGAGCAGTACTTC. Amino acids: CASSASGQLDYEQYF.

The rearrangement links TRBV27 to TRBJ1-4; D not certain. From germline, CDR1 is MNHEY and CDR2 SMNVEV (reference sequence). The CDR3 has 12 amino acids. V gave up 5 bases and J gave up 3 bases, with 4 bases separating them. CDR3 residues: CASSSSNEKLFF. The CDR3 DNA follows: TGTGCCAGCAGTAGCTCTAATGAAAAACTGTTTTTT.

The chain uses TRBV4-1 and TRBJ1-6; TRBD1 matches at 8 bases. The germline gives CDR1 MGHRA, CDR2 YSYEKL. The CDR3 length is 17 residues. The V gene end was trimmed by 0 bases and the J gene end by 0 bases; junction bases not matched to a gene: 1. The CDR3 reads CASSQEGQVSYNSPLHF. DNA of the CDR3: TGCGCCAGCAGCCAAGAGGGACAGGTCTCCTATAATTCACCCCTCCACTTT.

The rearrangement joins TRBV6-1 to TRBJ1-4; a weak D match, TRBD1 (6 bases). CDR1 and CDR2 (germline): MNHNS, SASEGT. The CDR3 is 15 residues long. V shed 2 bases and J shed 6 bases, with 13 bases lying between them. The CDR3 spells CASSEHQGGYEKLFF. The CDR3 region has the DNA TGTGCCAGCAGTGAACATCAAGGGGGTTATGAAAAACTGTTTTTT.

For the CDR3, the DNA is TGCGCCAGCAGCTTTGAACAGATGAACACTGAAGCTTTCTTT. Protein: CASSFEQMNTEAFF. This chain links TRBV5-1 with TRBJ1-1; D unclear. This CDR3 has 14 amino acids. V lost 2 bases to trimming and J lost 0 bases, with 8 bases between them. Germline CDR1 is SGHRS and CDR2 is YFSETQ.

The V call is TRBV6-1, the J call TRBJ2-3; possibly TRBD2 for D (6 bases). This CDR3 has 16 amino acids. Trimming left V 1 base short and J 3 bases short, with 14 bases between. From germline, CDR1 is MNHNS and CDR2 SASEGT. The CDR3, as DNA: TGTGCCAGCAGTGAAGGGGTGGGAGGCGGGACAGATACGCAGTATTTT. This gives the protein CASSEGVGGGTDTQYF.

The V gene is TRBV10-3, the J gene TRBJ2-7, with D unclear. V was shortened by 7 bases and J by 7 bases, with 11 bases between the two germline ends. This CDR3 is built from 11 residues. Germline V lookup: CDR1 ENHRY, CDR2 SYGVKD. CDR3: CAITADNEQYF. The CDR3 DNA follows: TGTGCCATCACTGCGGATAATGAGCAGTACTTC.